A single sample gave rise to the 32 T cell receptor beta chains below, sequenced in a study of Graves' ophthalmopathy and Graves' hyperthyroidism (dated by TCRdb to 2017 to 2018). Sequencing took place on an Illumina HiSeq 2000. TCR beta CDR3 regions were amplified from RNA transcripts for repertoire sequencing. HTBI primers and the Qiagen OneStep RT-PCR kit were used in a first-round RT-PCR, which was followed by a second-round multiplex PCR, size selection and purification. In-frame beta chains were kept once TCRdb had trimmed the public reads at Q25 with fastp and called clones with MiXCR. Rows with a matching CDR3 protein are joined into one entry that keeps the most common DNA and genes. This sample has approximately 500,000 distinct CDR3 sequences in its table, and 13% to 15% of those were observed once. Approximately 9.8% of the sample comes from the top ten. Material for sequencing was blood. These receptors came from a woman younger than 45 with Graves' ophthalmopathy. Donor details come from another sample of the same person, matched by shared clones.

This clonotype was counted ten times or more. The chain joins TRBV20-1 to TRBJ1-1, with D possibly matching TRBD1 (6 bases). This CDR3 comprises 13 residues. Trimming pared 2 bases from V and 4 bases from J, leaving 11 bases between. Germline CDR1 DFQATT, CDR2 SNEGSKA (reference sequence). The CDR3 loop is CSARWGARTEAFF. Written as DNA, the CDR3 is TGCAGTGCTAGATGGGGGGCGCGCACTGAAGCTTTCTTT.

As for this clonotype: This may arise from a read error, as a much more abundant clone is one base away. V usage is TRBV29-1 and J usage is TRBJ2-7, with D perhaps TRBD1 (5 bases). With 7 bases removed from V and 6 bases from J, the gap between germline ends came to 13 bases. The CDR3 extends over 11 amino acids. Germline CDR1 is SQVTM and CDR2 is ANQGSEA. CDR3 coding DNA: TGCAGCGCCGAATCAGGGCGCGAGCAGTACTTC. It yields the protein CSAESGREQYF.

This clonotype was seen at least ten times. The chain uses TRBV20-1 and TRBJ1-2; D remains ambiguous. Trimming took off 0 bases at V and 5 bases at J, with 7 bases between the two ends. The CDR3 runs to 12 residues. Germline CDR1 reads DFQATT; CDR2 reads SNEGSKA (reference sequence). CDR3 sequence (DNA): TGCAGTGCTAGAGATCCGGAATATGGCTACACCTTC. Translated, it gives CSARDPEYGYTF.

In its sample, this clonotype was seen many times. The V gene is TRBV12-3 or TRBV12-4, the J gene TRBJ1-5; D is unclear. Trimming pared 3 bases from V and 1 base from J, leaving 7 bases between. CDR3 length equals 14 residues. The CDR3 DNA is TGTGCCAGCAGTTTCGAAGGGAGCAATCAGCCCCAGCATTTT. This translates into CASSFEGSNQPQHF.

This clonotype has at least ten counts. The J gene is TRBJ1-3, the V gene TRBV12-3 or TRBV12-4, with D possibly TRBD1 on 5 matching bases. The CDR3 is made up of 13 amino acids. Trimming took off 2 bases at V and 11 bases at J, with 13 bases between the two ends. CDR3: CASSLKFPGAIYF. CDR3 sequence (DNA): TGTGCCAGCAGTTTAAAGTTTCCGGGGGCCATATATTTT.

In its sample, this clonotype was seen many times. The chain links TRBV29-1 to TRBJ1-3; no clear D gene. Germline V gene lookup returns CDR1 SQVTM and CDR2 ANQGSEA. The ends were cut back, 4 bases at V and 1 base at J, with 8 bases in the middle. This CDR3 is 13 amino acids long. CDR3 in amino acids: CSVGWSSGNTIYF. The DNA for the CDR3 is TGCAGCGTTGGGTGGTCTTCTGGAAACACCATATATTTT.

Comment on this clonotype: A much larger clone is a single base away; this may be a read error. No DNA is shown, since the ends of the CDR3 on it are uncertain; the CDR3 is the one TCRdb lists. The chain combines TRBV7-8 with TRBJ2-2; the D call of TRBD1 is as the table states it, not checked on the DNA. The germline V gene encodes CDR1 SGHVS and CDR2 FQNEAQ. The CDR3 is 16 residues long, ends included. CDR3: CASSLVGGGITGELCF.

This clonotype was observed at least ten times. V gene TRBV6-1 combines with J gene TRBJ1-1; no firm D call. The ends were cut back, 9 bases at V and 4 bases at J, with 12 bases in the middle. The CDR3 covers 12 residues. Germline CDR1 and CDR2: MNHNS and SASEGT. CDR3 DNA sequence: TGTGCCAGTGGAGGGCTCGGCACTGAAGCTTTCTTT. It translates to CASGGLGTEAFF.

This clonotype occurred a few times. The CDR3 nucleotides are TGTGCCAGCAGCCGCCGGGACAGGGGGTTCTCCTATAATTCACCCCTCCACTTT. Translated: CASSRRDRGFSYNSPLHF. This chain uses TRBV11-2 with TRBJ1-6; TRBD1 matches at 11 bases. V gave up 5 bases and J gave up 0 bases; unmatched junction bases: 6. Germline CDR1 is SGHAT and CDR2 is FQNNGV. This CDR3 has 18 residues.

The sample holds many counts of this clonotype. V is TRBV12-3 or TRBV12-4 and J is TRBJ1-3, with TRBD1 as a possible D gene (5 bases). The V end lost 5 bases, the J end lost 1 base, and 9 bases lay between the germline ends. The CDR3 consists of 14 residues. In DNA form, the CDR3 reads TGTGCCAGCAGTCCTGGGACTTCTGGAAACACCATATATTTT. This translates into CASSPGTSGNTIYF.

Ten or more counts support this clonotype. The V gene is TRBV10-3, the J gene TRBJ2-7; D is unresolved. Trimming took 3 bases from V and 4 from J, leaving 4 bases between them. The CDR3 contains 11 residues. Germline loops: CDR1 ENHRY, CDR2 SYGVKD. The CDR3 DNA sequence: TGTGCCATCAGTGACGGGTACGAGCAGTACTTC. As protein: CAISDGYEQYF.

There are a few counts of this clonotype. This sequence joins TRBV29-1 and TRBJ2-5; D is undetermined. Looked up from germline, CDR1 is SQVTM and CDR2 is ANQGSEA. The CDR3 consists of 14 residues. Trimming left V 8 bases short and J 2 bases short, with 18 bases between. The chain's CDR3 is CSIEWAHLQETQYF. CDR3 DNA: TGCAGCATAGAATGGGCTCATCTTCAAGAGACCCAGTACTTC.

This clonotype was recorded at least ten times. This chain uses TRBV20-1 with TRBJ2-7; D is perhaps TRBD2 (6 bases). This CDR3 has 16 residues. Germline values: CDR1 DFQATT, CDR2 SNEGSKA (reference sequence). Trimming removed 1 base from V and 2 bases from J, with 18 bases in between. The CDR3 nucleotides are TGCAGTGCTAGAGGGTTAGGAGCGGGTGGGGCCTACGAGCAGTACTTC. Its translation is CSARGLGAGGAYEQYF.

Many counts were recorded for this clonotype. The chain uses TRBV7-9 and TRBJ1-6, with D possibly being TRBD1 (6 bases). This CDR3 contains 13 residues. Germline-derived CDR1 and CDR2 are SEHNR and FQNEAQ (reference sequence). The germline V and J ends were trimmed by 5 bases and 9 bases, with 11 bases remaining between them. CDR3 protein: CASSPGQTSPLHF. DNA for the CDR3: TGTGCCAGCAGCCCAGGACAGACTTCACCCCTCCACTTT.

This clonotype was detected ten times or more. The chain links TRBV2 to TRBJ2-7; 16 bases align to TRBD2. The CDR3 totals 19 residues. Trimming took 6 bases from V and 2 from J; bases not matched to a gene: 13. Germline V gene data show CDR1 as SNHLY and CDR2 as FYNNEI. CDR3 protein: CASSAPRSGTSGRAYEQYF. CDR3 nucleotide sequence: TGTGCCAGCAGCGCCCCACGGTCCGGGACTAGCGGGAGGGCCTACGAGCAGTACTTC.

There are a few counts of this clonotype. The genes are TRBV29-1 and TRBJ1-2; no firm D call. The ends were cut back, 1 base at V and 3 bases at J, with 9 bases in the middle. This CDR3 spans 13 amino acids. From germline, CDR1 is SQVTM and CDR2 ANQGSEA. The CDR3: CSVEGQPYYGYTF. The CDR3, as DNA: TGCAGCGTTGAAGGTCAACCCTACTATGGCTACACCTTC.

This clonotype was found many times. The CDR3 loop reads CASSTDPGQPQHF. CDR3 nucleotide sequence: TGTGCCAGCAGCACGGACCCGGGTCAGCCCCAGCATTTT. The V gene is TRBV11-2, the J gene TRBJ1-5, with no clear D. Germline V gives CDR1 SGHAT, CDR2 FQNNGV. This CDR3 spans 13 amino acids. V lost 5 bases to trimming and J lost 6 bases, with 11 bases between them.

This clonotype showed up many times. The CDR3 bases are TGTGCCAGCAGCGGACACTTTAACTATGGCTACACCTTC. Amino acid sequence: CASSGHFNYGYTF. The rearrangement links TRBV6-1 to TRBJ1-2; weak D call: TRBD1 (5 bases). This CDR3 contains 13 residues. Between the trimmed V and J ends, which lost 6 bases and 1 base, there was a span of 9 bases. CDR1 and CDR2 (germline): MNHNS, SASEGT.

This clonotype was observed once. Germline is not matched at one junction end, which may reflect a read error. This rearrangement joins TRBV19 to TRBJ1-1; 9 bases match TRBD1. The germline V gene encodes CDR1 LNHDA and CDR2 SQIVND (reference sequence). CDR3 length: 13 amino acids. The chain's CDR3 is CPSSIGTGTEAFF. Written as DNA, the CDR3 is TGTCCCAGTAGTATCGGGACAGGGACCGAAGCTTTCTTT. The full variable domain, with the rest looked up from reference TRBV19 and TRBJ1-1, is DGGITQSPKYLFRKEGQNVTLSCEQNLNHDAMYWYRQDPGQGLRLIYYSQIVNDFQKGDIAEGYSVSREKKESFPLTVTSAQKNPTAFYLCPSSIGTGTEAFFGQGTRLTVV.

This clonotype was seen only a few times. The chain combines TRBV19 with TRBJ1-1; tentatively, D is TRBD1 (6 bases). The germline V and J ends were trimmed by 7 bases and 0 bases, with 15 bases remaining between them. Germline CDR1 is LNHDA and CDR2 is SQIVND (reference sequence). This CDR3 is built from 15 residues. The CDR3 here is CASKAGQMMNTEAFF. CDR3 bases: TGTGCCAGTAAAGCCGGACAGATGATGAACACTGAAGCTTTCTTT. The whole variable domain, remainder taken from reference TRBV19 and TRBJ1-1, is DGGITQSPKYLFRKEGQNVTLSCEQNLNHDAMYWYRQDPGQGLRLIYYSQIVNDFQKGDIAEGYSVSREKKESFPLTVTSAQKNPTAFYLCASKAGQMMNTEAFFGQGTRLTVV.

This clonotype occurred a few times. This chain links TRBV29-1 with TRBJ1-5, with a weak D call TRBD1 (5 bases). V shed 4 bases and J shed 7 bases, with 11 bases lying between them. The CDR3 extends over 12 amino acids. The germline gives CDR1 SQVTM, CDR2 ANQGSEA. CDR3 in amino acids: CSVGGGGQPQHF. CDR3 sequence (DNA): TGCAGCGTTGGGGGCGGCGGGCAGCCCCAGCATTTT.

At least ten counts were recorded for this clonotype. V gene TRBV6-5 combines with J gene TRBJ1-1; D gene ambiguous. The CDR3 is made up of 14 amino acids. The V gene lost 3 bases and the J gene lost 6 bases, with 14 bases spanning the gap. CDR1 is MNHEY and CDR2 is SVGAGI in the germline V gene. CDR3 sequence reads: CASSYPLGVAEAFF. CDR3 coding DNA: TGTGCCAGCAGTTATCCTCTCGGGGTCGCTGAAGCTTTCTTT.

This clonotype was found many times. The chain uses TRBV18 and TRBJ1-1; D is undetermined. Germline lookup yields CDR1 KGHSH and CDR2 LQKENI. This CDR3 comprises 16 residues. V lost 0 bases, J lost 1 base, and 12 bases lay in between. This chain's CDR3 is CASSPPGLGRNTEAFF. The CDR3, as DNA: TGTGCCAGCTCACCACCCGGGTTAGGTCGGAACACTGAAGCTTTCTTT.

This sequence joins TRBV12-3 or TRBV12-4 and TRBJ1-1, with D hard to call. V was pared by 7 bases and J by 1 base, with 10 bases between. The length of the CDR3 is 13 residues. In nucleotides, the CDR3 is TGTGCCAGCACCGAAGGAGAGAACACTGAAGCTTTCTTT. It yields the protein CASTEGENTEAFF.

This clonotype was seen many times. The chain is built from TRBV27 and TRBJ2-6, with TRBD1 matching over 7 bases. The ends lost 5 bases at V and 2 bases at J; junction bases unmatched: 6. Germline V gives CDR1 MNHEY, CDR2 SMNVEV (reference sequence). The CDR3 sequence is 16 residues long. The DNA for the CDR3 is TGTGCCAGCAGTAAACTGACAGGGACTGGGGCCAACGTCCTGACTTTC. Its translation is CASSKLTGTGANVLTF. Full variable domain (rest looked up from reference TRBV27 and TRBJ2-6): EAQVTQNPRYLITVTGKKLTVTCSQNMNHEYMSWYRQDPGLGLRQIYYSMNVEVTDKGDVPEGYKVSRKEKRNFPLILESPSPNQTSLYFCASSKLTGTGANVLTFGAGSRLTVL.

This clonotype was picked up many times. The gene calls are TRBV12-3 or TRBV12-4 and TRBJ1-1; D is uncertain. V was cut by 5 bases and J by 3 bases, with 19 bases left in between. This CDR3 region has 16 residues. The CDR3 region has the DNA TGTGCCAGCAGTCGATCGGATTGGGCCGGGGACACTGAAGCTTTCTTT. Amino acid sequence: CASSRSDWAGDTEAFF.

In this sample, this clonotype turned up many times. The V gene is TRBV10-2, the J gene TRBJ1-6, with a possible D match to TRBD1 (5 bases). The CDR3 is 19 residues long. Trimming took off 5 bases at V and 7 bases at J, with 27 bases between the two ends. The germline V gene encodes CDR1 WSHSY and CDR2 SAAADI. This CDR3 is CASSLTVDSLTTGNSPLHF. The CDR3 DNA is TGCGCCAGCAGTTTAACAGTAGACAGCCTCACTACTGGGAATTCACCCCTCCACTTT.

At least ten counts were recorded for this clonotype. This chain links TRBV7-2 with TRBJ1-3; D ambiguous. The CDR3 is 16 residues long. V gave up 3 bases and J gave up 0 bases, with 12 bases separating them. Germline V gene sequence: CDR1 SGHTA, CDR2 FQGNSA. The DNA of the CDR3 is TGTGCCAGCAGCTTCGCCACGGGCGTCTCTGGAAACACCATATATTTT. This gives the protein CASSFATGVSGNTIYF.

This clonotype was counted many times. The chain carries TRBV15 and TRBJ2-5, with D perhaps TRBD1 or TRBD2 (5 bases each). Trimming took off 1 base at V and 1 base at J, with 7 bases between the two ends. The CDR3 has 14 residues. Germline V lookup: CDR1 LNHNV, CDR2 YYDKDF (reference sequence). The CDR3 region has the DNA TGTGCCACCAGCAGAGGGGACGGCCAAGAGACCCAGTACTTC. This sequence encodes CATSRGDGQETQYF.

This clonotype was picked up many times. V usage is TRBV9 and J usage is TRBJ2-3; D uncertain. The CDR3 extends over 14 amino acids. V shed 0 bases and J shed 4 bases, with 9 bases lying between them. CDR1 SGDLS and CDR2 YYNGEE come from the germline V gene. CDR3 region: CASSVVSGPDTQYF. The DNA of the CDR3 is TGTGCCAGCAGCGTAGTGTCAGGCCCAGATACGCAGTATTTT. Using reference TRBV9 and TRBJ2-3 for the parts outside the CDR3, the full variable domain is DSGVTQTPKHLITATGQRVTLRCSPRSGDLSVYWYQQSLDQGLQFLIQYYNGEERAKGNILERFSAQQFPDLHSELNLSSLELGDSALYFCASSVVSGPDTQYFGPGTRLTVL.

This clonotype has a count of ten or more. The rearrangement links TRBV10-3 to TRBJ2-5, with D unresolved. The V and J ends lost 2 bases and 3 bases respectively, with 4 bases between them. The CDR3 sequence is 12 residues long. CDR1 is ENHRY, CDR2 SYGVKD, per germline. The CDR3 spells CAISEREETQYF. The CDR3 DNA reads as TGTGCCATCAGTGAGCGGGAAGAGACCCAGTACTTC.

This clonotype was counted between two and nine times. For the CDR3, the DNA is TGTGCCAGCAAAGGGTCGGGAAATTCACCCCTCCACTTT. This translates into CASKGSGNSPLHF. This chain uses TRBV27 with TRBJ1-6; unclear D gene. Germline CDR1 is MNHEY and CDR2 is SMNVEV (reference sequence). This CDR3 spans 13 amino acids. The germline V and J ends were trimmed by 7 bases and 7 bases, with 11 bases remaining between them.